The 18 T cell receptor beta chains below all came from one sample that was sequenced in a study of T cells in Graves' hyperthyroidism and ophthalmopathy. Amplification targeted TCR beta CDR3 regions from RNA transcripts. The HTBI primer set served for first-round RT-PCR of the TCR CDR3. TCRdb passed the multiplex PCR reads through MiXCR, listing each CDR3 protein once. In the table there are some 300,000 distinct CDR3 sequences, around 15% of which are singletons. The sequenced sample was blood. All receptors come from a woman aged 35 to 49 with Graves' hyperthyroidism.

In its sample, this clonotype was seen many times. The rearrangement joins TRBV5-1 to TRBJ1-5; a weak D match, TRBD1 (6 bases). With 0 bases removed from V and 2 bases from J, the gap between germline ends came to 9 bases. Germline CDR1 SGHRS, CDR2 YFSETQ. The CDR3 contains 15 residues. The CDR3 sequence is CASSLGTDGNQPQHF. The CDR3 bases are TGCGCCAGCAGCTTGGGGACAGATGGCAATCAGCCCCAGCATTTT.

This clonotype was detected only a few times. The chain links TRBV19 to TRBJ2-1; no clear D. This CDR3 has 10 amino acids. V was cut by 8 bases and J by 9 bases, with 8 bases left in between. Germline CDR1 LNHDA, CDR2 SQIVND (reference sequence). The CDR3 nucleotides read TGTGCCAGTGGGTGGATTGAGCAGTTCTTC. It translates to CASGWIEQFF.

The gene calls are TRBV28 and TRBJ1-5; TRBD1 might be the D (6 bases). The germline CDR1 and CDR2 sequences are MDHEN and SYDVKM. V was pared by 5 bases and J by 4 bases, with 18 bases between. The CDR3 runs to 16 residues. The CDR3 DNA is TGTGCCAGCAGTCCTATCGGGGGGGGGCTGAATCAGCCCCAGCATTTT. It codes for CASSPIGGGLNQPQHF.

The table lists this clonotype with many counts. CDR3 loop: CAWSVSRYGYTF. The DNA of the CDR3 is TGTGCCTGGAGTGTTTCCAGATATGGCTACACCTTC. The genes are TRBV30 and TRBJ1-2; the D is unclear. This CDR3 region has 12 residues. Deletions cut 0 bases from V and 5 bases from J, with 7 bases between. Germline CDR1 GTSNPN, CDR2 SVGIG (reference sequence).

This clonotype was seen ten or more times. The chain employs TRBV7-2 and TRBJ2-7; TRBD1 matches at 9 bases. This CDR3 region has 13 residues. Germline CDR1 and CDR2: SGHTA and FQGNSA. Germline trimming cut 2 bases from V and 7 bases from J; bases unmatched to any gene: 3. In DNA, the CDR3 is TGTGCCAGCAGCTTATTGGGACAGGGTGAGCAGTACTTC. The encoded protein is CASSLLGQGEQYF.

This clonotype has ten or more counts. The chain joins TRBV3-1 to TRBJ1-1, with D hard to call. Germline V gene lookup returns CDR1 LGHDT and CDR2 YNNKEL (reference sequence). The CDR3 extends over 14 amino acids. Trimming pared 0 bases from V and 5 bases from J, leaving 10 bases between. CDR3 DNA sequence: TGTGCCAGCAGCCAAGAGGAGGGTTCTACTGAAGCTTTCTTT. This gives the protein CASSQEEGSTEAFF. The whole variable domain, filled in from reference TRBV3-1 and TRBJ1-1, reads DTAVSQTPKYLVTQMGNDKSIKCEQNLGHDTMYWYKQDSKKFLKIMFSYNNKELIINETVPNRFSPKSPDKAHLNLHINSLELGDSAVYFCASSQEEGSTEAFFGQGTRLTVV.

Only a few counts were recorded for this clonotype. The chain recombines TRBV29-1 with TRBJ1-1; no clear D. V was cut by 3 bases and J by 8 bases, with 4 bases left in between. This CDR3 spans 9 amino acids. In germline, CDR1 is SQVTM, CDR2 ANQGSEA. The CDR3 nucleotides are TGCAGCGTTGAGATAGAAGCTTTCTTT. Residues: CSVEIEAFF.

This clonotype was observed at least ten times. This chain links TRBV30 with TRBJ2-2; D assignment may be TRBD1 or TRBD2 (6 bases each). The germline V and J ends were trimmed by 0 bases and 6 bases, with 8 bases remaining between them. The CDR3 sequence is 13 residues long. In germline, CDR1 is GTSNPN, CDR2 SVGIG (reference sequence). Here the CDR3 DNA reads TGTGCCTGGAGTGTACGGGGGCCCGGGGAGCTGTTTTTT. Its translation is CAWSVRGPGELFF.

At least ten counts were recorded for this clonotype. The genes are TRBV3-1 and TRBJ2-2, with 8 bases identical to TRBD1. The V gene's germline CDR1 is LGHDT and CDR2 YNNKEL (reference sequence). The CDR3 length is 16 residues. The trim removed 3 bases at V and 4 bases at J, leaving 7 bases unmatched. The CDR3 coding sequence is TGTGCCAGCAGCCATTGGGACAGGACTCTCACCGGGGAGCTGTTTTTT. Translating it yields CASSHWDRTLTGELFF. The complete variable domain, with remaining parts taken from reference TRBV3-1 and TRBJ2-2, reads DTAVSQTPKYLVTQMGNDKSIKCEQNLGHDTMYWYKQDSKKFLKIMFSYNNKELIINETVPNRFSPKSPDKAHLNLHINSLELGDSAVYFCASSHWDRTLTGELFFGEGSRLTVL.

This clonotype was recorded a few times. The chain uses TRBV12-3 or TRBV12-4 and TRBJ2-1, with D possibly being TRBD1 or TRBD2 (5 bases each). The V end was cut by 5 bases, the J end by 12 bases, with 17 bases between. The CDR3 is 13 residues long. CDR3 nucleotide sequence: TGTGCCAGCAGTCGGGACCCACCCGCCCCGCAGTTCTTC. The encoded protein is CASSRDPPAPQFF.

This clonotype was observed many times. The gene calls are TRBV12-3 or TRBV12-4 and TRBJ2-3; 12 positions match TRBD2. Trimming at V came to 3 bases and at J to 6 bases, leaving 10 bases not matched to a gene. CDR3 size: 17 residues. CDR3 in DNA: TGTGCCAGCAGTTTTTCGGGACTAGCGGGCAAAACGGATACGCAGTATTTT. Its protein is CASSFSGLAGKTDTQYF.

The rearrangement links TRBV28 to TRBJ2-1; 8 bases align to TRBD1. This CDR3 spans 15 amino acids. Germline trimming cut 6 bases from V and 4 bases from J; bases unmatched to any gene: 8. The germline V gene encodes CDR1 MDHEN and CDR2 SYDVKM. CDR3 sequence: CASRPGQGTYNEQFF. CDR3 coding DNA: TGTGCCAGCAGACCCGGACAGGGAACGTACAATGAGCAGTTCTTC.

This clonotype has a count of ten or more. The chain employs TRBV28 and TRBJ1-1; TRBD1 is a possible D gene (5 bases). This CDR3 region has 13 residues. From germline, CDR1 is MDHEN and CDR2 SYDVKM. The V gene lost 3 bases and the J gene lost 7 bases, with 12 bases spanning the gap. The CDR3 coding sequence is TGTGCCAGCAGTTTCAGACAGTCTGGTGAAGCTTTCTTT. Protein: CASSFRQSGEAFF.

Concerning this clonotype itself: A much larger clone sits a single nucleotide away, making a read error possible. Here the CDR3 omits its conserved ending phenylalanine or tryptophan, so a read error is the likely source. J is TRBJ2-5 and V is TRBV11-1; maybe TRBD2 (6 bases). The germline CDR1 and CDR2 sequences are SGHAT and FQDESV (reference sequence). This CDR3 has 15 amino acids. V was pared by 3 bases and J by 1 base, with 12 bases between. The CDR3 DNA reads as TGTGCCAGCAGCTTTGGAGGAGGGCCCCAAGAGACCCAGTACTCC. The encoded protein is CASSFGGGPQETQYS.

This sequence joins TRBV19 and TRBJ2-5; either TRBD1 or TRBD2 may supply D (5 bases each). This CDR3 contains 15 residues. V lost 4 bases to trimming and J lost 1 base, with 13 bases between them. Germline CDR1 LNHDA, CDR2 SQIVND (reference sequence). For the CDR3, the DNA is TGTGCCAGTAGTAAAGGGACGGCGGTCCAAGAGACCCAGTACTTC. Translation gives CASSKGTAVQETQYF.

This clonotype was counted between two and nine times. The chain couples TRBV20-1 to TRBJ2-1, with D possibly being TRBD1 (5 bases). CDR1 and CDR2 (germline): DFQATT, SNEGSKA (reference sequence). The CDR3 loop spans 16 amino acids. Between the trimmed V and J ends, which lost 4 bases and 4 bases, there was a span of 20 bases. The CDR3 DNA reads TGCAGTGCTAACAAGAGGTCCGCCAGGGATTACAATGAGCAGTTCTTC. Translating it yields CSANKRSARDYNEQFF.

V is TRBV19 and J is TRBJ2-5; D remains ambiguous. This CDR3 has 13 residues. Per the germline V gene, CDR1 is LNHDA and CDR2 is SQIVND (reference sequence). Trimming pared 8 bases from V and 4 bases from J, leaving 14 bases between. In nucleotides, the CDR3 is TGTGCCAGTTCCGGTCCGGCTGGAGAGACCCAGTACTTC. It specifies CASSGPAGETQYF.

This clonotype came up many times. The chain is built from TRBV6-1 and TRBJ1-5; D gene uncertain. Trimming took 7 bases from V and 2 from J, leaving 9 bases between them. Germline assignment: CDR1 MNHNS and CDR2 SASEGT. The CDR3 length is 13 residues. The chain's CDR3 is CASNVRGNQPQHF. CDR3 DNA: TGTGCCAGCAACGTGAGAGGCAATCAGCCCCAGCATTTT.